Given below is one TCR beta chain in context. Its antigen has not been determined. No base quality values were provided; no much bigger clone lies one nucleotide off. Library prep was done by RT-PCR. Sequencer: Illumina MiSeq. TCRdb passed the public sequencing reads through fastp at Q25 and MiXCR, retaining productive beta sequences. Each entry merges the rows of one CDR3 protein and shows their most common DNA and genes. The sample profile shows about 680,000 distinct CDR3 sequences; 14% of them were found once. Together, the top ten hold 3% to 4.5% of the sample. The data stem from a study listed by TCRdb under 2016. This receptor was obtained from a female donor in good health, serving as a healthy control. The material sequenced was memory CD4+ T cells from blood.

In nucleotide form, the sequence is TGTGCCAGCAGTTCTTGGGACCGGATAACCTACACCTTC. The translation is CASSSWDRITYTF. The V and J genes are TRBV6-2 or TRBV6-3 and TRBJ1-2; the D segment could be TRBD1, given 5 matching bases. From the germline V gene, CDR1 is MNHEY and CDR2 is SVGEGT. The CDR3 contains 13 residues, cysteine and phenylalanine counted. CDR3 DNA only is kept here, 39 bases in frame from base 1. V sheds 4 bases and J sheds 10 bases, leaving 16 bases between their ends.